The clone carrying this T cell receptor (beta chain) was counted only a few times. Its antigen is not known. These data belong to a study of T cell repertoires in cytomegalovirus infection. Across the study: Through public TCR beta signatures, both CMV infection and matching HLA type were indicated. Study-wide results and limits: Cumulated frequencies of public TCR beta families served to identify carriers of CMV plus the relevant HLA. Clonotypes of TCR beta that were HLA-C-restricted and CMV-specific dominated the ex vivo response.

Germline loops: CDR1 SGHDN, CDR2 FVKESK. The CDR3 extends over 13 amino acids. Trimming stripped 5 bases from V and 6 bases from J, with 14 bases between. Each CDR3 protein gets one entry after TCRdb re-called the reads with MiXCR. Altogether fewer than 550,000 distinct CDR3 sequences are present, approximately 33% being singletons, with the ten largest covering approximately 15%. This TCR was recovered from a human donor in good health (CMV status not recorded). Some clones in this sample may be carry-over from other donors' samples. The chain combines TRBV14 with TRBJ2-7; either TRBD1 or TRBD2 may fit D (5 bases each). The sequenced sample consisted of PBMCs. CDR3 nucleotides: TGTGCCAGCAGCTATCGAGGGGTCGTCGAGCAGTACTTC. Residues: CASSYRGVVEQYF. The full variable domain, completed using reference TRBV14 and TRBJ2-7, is EAGVTQFPSHSVIEKGQTVTLRCDPISGHDNLYWYRRVMGKEIKFLLHFVKESKQDESGMPNNRFLAERTGGTYSTLKVQPAELEDSGVYFCASSYRGVVEQYFGPGTRLTVT.